This T cell receptor beta chain was obtained from a study of T cell responses to AZD1222 COVID-19 vaccine. For the study at large: Second-dose timings of about 4 or about 12 weeks were pooled. The study, taken as a whole, reports: Along spike, vaccine-associated CD4 TCRs were found throughout, with dominance at 160-218 and 743-854. Spike-specific TCR breadth and depth grew following two AZD1222 doses. Clonal diversity may have been underestimated, and the donors were mostly white British, with more females than males.

This clone showed up just a few times. Its antigen remains unidentified. Clones were read by immunoSEQ multiplex PCR, and TCRdb kept only the in-frame ones, dropping some. Altogether approximately 140,000 clones are present, around 90% being singletons, with the ten largest covering 1.4%. CDR1 and CDR2 from the germline V gene are MNHEY and SVGAGI. V lost 5 bases to trimming and J lost 3 bases, with 14 bases between them. CDR3 size: 15 residues. Sample: peripheral blood, taken on day 0 of AZD1222 vaccination. The J gene is TRBJ1-3, the V gene TRBV6-5; D uncertain. The origin of this receptor is an adult in good health. Written as DNA, the CDR3 is TGTGCCAGCAGTCCCGTACGGCCCTTTGGAAACACCATATATTTT. It translates to CASSPVRPFGNTIYF.